This entry concerns a single TCR beta chain. What this receptor recognizes is not known. One end of the junction varies from germline; a read error may be responsible. The library was prepared using the immunoSEQ multiplex PCR assay. The multiplex PCR relied on a mix of 60 forward primers for TCR Vbeta segments and 13 reverse primers for TCR Jbeta segments. Amplification of the CDR3 region of rearranged TCR beta genes was performed with a multiplex PCR assay on genomic DNA. The amplified TCR beta libraries were sequenced on the Illumina HiSeq System as 87-base-pair reads. The paper's processing steps were these. Across the 670 or so repertoires, a later analysis counted 75 million to 90 million unique TCR beta chains, around 11 million of which were shared by at least two donors. A nearest-neighbor algorithm error-corrected the raw reads and collapsed the reads into unique sequences, merging closely related sequences to remove PCR and sequencing errors. V, D and J gene segments were assigned by aligning CDR3 sequences to IMGT reference sequences. For a sequence to be retained, at least a six-nucleotide match to both a V gene segment and a J gene segment was required. Rearrangements were classified as productive when the CDR3 lacked stop codons and remained in frame with V and J, and all other rearrangements were classified as non-productive. CDR3 was defined by IMGT convention, running from the second conserved V-encoded cysteine to the conserved J-encoded phenylalanine. The earlier analysis of some 540 of the donors excluded any sequence lacking an unambiguous match to a single V gene segment. In an earlier analysis of 450 to 700 of the donors, V segments were called functional above 56.7% productive rearrangements and were called segregating when the between-donor standard deviation exceeded 5%. A statistical classification framework was built to diagnose cytomegalovirus status from the catalog of TCR beta chain sequences. In a later analysis, V and J genes were assigned by comparing TCR nucleotide sequences against IMGT/GENE-DB human TR gene sequences. A later analysis assigned CDR3 sequences and most-parsimonious VDJ recombination scenarios with the TCRdist pipeline. In a later analysis, each TCR beta chain was defined by its CDR3 amino acid sequence together with its V-gene family, and reads lacking a unique V-gene family were excluded. To address suspected cross-contamination and a sequencing artifact, a later analysis removed approximately 600 highly shared, low-generation-probability nucleotide sequences. In a later analysis, a clonal expansion index was calculated for each public chain from normalized within-repertoire ranks of inferred template counts. In a later analysis, generation probabilities were computed with a VDJ recombination model fitted to out-of-frame rearrangements, and the resulting probabilities were checked against IGoR. A later analysis scored TCR-TCR, TCR-HLA and TCR-CMV co-occurrence with hypergeometric tests, applying a repertoire-size bias correction to TCR pairs. False discovery rates were estimated in a later analysis by permuting HLA or CMV assignments 20 times. In a later analysis, co-occurring TCRs were grouped using DBSCAN, and TCRdist sequence similarity was added for clustering within HLA-allele-positive subsets. Repertoires with fewer than 30,000 or more than 120,000 public chains were left out of co-occurrence clustering, as were about five repertoires with anomalous nucleotide sharing. The clones in this table, taken by TCRdb from immuneACCESS, are in-frame only. Not every clone is retained; where verified, under half of the shortfall comes from an unresolved V gene, and the cause of the rest is unknown. V and J calls and clone size are those listed in that table; D and trimming were worked out from the DNA. The sample contains around 130,000 clones, approximately 72% of them found a single time. About 1.6% of the sample rests with the top ten.

The cohort comprised several hundred healthy bone marrow donors. At the time of sampling, all cohort members were nominally healthy, though unrecorded immune exposures were likely present. The donor was CMV seronegative and belonged to the group of roughly 330 seronegative cohort members. A peripheral blood sample was provided by each donor, and peripheral blood mononuclear cells were used for TCR beta sequencing. The Qiagen DNeasy Blood Extraction Kit was used to extract genomic DNA from the blood cell samples. Reading the germline V gene gives CDR1 SGHRS and CDR2 YFSETQ. The CDR3 measures 14 amino acids from cysteine to phenylalanine. CDR3 DNA only is kept here, 42 bases in frame from base 1. This specimen comes from a study of cytomegalovirus exposure and HLA in healthy donors (dated by TCRdb to 2015 to 2018). The study in broad terms: According to an earlier analysis of around 600 of the donors, 200 million or so T cells yielded 90 million to 130 million unique TCR beta sequences and 276 Gb of sequence data. Across 300 to 400 genotyped donors of the cohort, an average of approximately 220,000 unique TCR beta nucleotide sequences per donor were sequenced, and approximately 19% of those sequences were non-productive. Among the 398 genotyped donors, around 81% belonged to the genetic ancestry cluster associated with self-reported Caucasian donors. All discovery cohort repertoires had been generated on a single sequencing platform. In a later genetic analysis, genome-wide SNP genotypes for about three fifths of the roughly 670 donors were used, and that subset was treated as a discovery cohort. An early release that covered roughly 600 HLA-typed donors contained about 290 gigabases of sequencing data and tens of millions of unique TCR sequences. The study aimed to test whether cataloging public T cell receptors could reveal signatures of past pathogen exposure. In addition to the first cohort of 666 subjects, a separate validation cohort of 130 or so different subjects was used. Roughly 5 DR-DQ haplotypes were handled as single units for association and clustering because linkage in the cohort was strong. Rather than drawing on any new phenotypic data, the later analysis identified candidate immune exposures from TCR beta sequences and the way those sequences occurred across donors. Donor age, sex, ethnicity and CMV serostatus were collected together with the repertoire data. In an earlier analysis of roughly 580 of the donors, high-throughput TCR beta sequencing was used to judge whether each TCR beta V gene segment behaved as functional or pseudogenic. Class I and class II HLA loci were covered by the typing at four-digit resolution. The study used immunosequencing to profile the T cell repertoires of 666 subjects and linked those repertoires to cytomegalovirus serostatus. A later analysis re-examined previously published TCR beta repertoires from roughly 720 donors and added high-resolution HLA genotyping to investigate patterns of TCR occurrence. Typing coverage varied by locus: roughly 620-630 donors for A, B, C, DRB1 and DQB1; more than 500 for DQA1; nearly 610 for DPA1; about 450 for DPB1. To predict cytomegalovirus infection status, the study brought together high-throughput TCR immunosequencing, statistical association of individual TCRs with disease status, and machine learning.

Summary of the overall study and its limitations: The sequencing pipeline was judged likely to have produced a cluster of highly shared sequence variants as a technical artifact. According to a later analysis, parvovirus B19, influenza, CMV and Epstein-Barr virus appeared linked to several top co-occurrence clusters. Broadly in line with IMGT annotations, most TCR beta V segments showed up in productive rearrangements about 90% or about 30% of the time in an earlier analysis of several hundred of the donors. The authors suggested that the approach could potentially be generalized to other disease states and immunological phenotypes. A later genetic analysis associated a missense DCLRE1C variant with V-gene and J-gene trimming of TCR beta chains, and an independent cohort replicated the association. While some public TCRs were present in many individuals, most TCR sequences turned up only very rarely across donors. A few of the identified cytomegalovirus-associated TCR beta chains were confirmed in vitro to be specific for cytomegalovirus antigens. In a later analysis, most CMV-associated TCR beta chains were found to appear HLA-restricted, with HLA associations seemingly driven largely by CMV exposure. Cytomegalovirus status was reported to be diagnosed by the classifier with high specificity and sensitivity in both the original and validation cohorts. Compared with equally common non-associated chains, HLA-associated TCR beta chains in a later analysis were more clonally expanded and had lower generation probabilities. Roughly uniform sequencing depth across donors was assumed in presence/absence analyses, although this assumption may not hold. Immune exposure information for the cohort was limited to CMV serostatus. A later analysis found that TCR association rates varied across HLA loci, with DRB1 alleles showing the most associated TCRs and HLA-C alleles the fewest. Correlated functional status among segregating V segments might reflect linkage disequilibrium, but an unknown experimental factor could not be ruled out. The study gave a list of more than 150 TCR beta chains associated with cytomegalovirus. Because HLA typing was unavailable for some donors at each locus, only the typed subset was used in association tests. A further reported finding was that TCR beta sequences accurately predicted the HLA-A and HLA-B alleles for most subjects in the first cohort. Because counts were too low, roughly 17 rarely observed V segments, including chromosome 9 orphons, were left out of the earlier analysis of several hundred of the donors. Some IMGT-functional V segments, including TRBV6-2 and TRBV6-3, could not be distinguished by the 87-base-pair reads and were therefore excluded. This cohort had only TCR beta chains sequenced, and the lack of alpha or paired-chain data limited which features could be detected. A later genetic analysis reported fewer N-insertions in productive TCRs among donors in an Asian-associated ancestry cluster than the roughly 690-donor mean. Specific HLA alleles were associated with 15,000 to 20,000 TCR beta sequences at a false discovery rate of 0.05 in a later analysis. Assigning TCR associations to individual alleles was difficult when HLA alleles, especially DR and DQ, strongly co-occurred.

Sequencing used PBMCs. This TCR was sampled from a man aged 18 to 35 in good health and CMV-seronegative. Rearrangement joined TRBV5-1 to TRBJ1-3; there is no confident call for the D gene. At the DNA level, the sequence is TGCGCCAGCAGCTTGAGCTTGACTGGAGACACCATATATTTT. It encodes CASSLSLTGDTIYF.